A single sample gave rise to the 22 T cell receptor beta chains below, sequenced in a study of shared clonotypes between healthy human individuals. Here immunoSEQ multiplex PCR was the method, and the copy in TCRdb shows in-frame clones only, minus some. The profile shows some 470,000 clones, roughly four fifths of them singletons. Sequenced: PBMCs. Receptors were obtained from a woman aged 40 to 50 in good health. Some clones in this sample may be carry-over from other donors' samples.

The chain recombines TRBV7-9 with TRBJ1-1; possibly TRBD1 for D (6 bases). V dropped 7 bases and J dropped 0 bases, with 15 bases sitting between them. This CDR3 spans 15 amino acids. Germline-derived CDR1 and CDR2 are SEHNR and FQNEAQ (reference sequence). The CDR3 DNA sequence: TGTGCCAGCAACCAAGGACAGATCATGAACACTGAAGCTTTCTTT. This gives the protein CASNQGQIMNTEAFF.

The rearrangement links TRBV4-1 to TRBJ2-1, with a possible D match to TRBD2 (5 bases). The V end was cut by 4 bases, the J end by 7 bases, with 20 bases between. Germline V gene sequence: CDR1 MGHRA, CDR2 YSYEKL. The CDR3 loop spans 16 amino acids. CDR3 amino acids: CASSRGLARSGNEQFF. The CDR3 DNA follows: TGCGCCAGCAGCCGAGGGTTAGCGAGGTCTGGGAATGAGCAGTTCTTC.

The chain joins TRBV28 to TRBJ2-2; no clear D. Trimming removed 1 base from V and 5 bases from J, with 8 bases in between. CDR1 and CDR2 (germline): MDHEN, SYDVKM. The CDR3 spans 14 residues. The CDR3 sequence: CASSLSDFTGELFF. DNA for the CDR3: TGTGCCAGCAGTTTATCTGATTTTACCGGGGAGCTGTTTTTT.

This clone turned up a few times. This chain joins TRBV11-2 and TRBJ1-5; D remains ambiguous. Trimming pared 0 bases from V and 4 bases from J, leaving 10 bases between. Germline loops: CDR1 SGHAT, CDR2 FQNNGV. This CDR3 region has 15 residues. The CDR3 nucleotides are TGTGCCAGCAGCTTAGATTTGGGTGGGAATCAGCCCCAGCATTTT. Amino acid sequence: CASSLDLGGNQPQHF.

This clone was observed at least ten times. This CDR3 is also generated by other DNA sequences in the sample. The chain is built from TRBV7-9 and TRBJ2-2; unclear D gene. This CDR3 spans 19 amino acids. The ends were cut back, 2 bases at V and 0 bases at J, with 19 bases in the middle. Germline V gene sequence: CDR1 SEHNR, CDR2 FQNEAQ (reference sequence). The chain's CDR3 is CASSLLGLPITANTGELFF. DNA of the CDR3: TGTGCCAGCAGCTTACTTGGGCTTCCCATAACCGCGAACACCGGGGAGCTGTTTTTT.

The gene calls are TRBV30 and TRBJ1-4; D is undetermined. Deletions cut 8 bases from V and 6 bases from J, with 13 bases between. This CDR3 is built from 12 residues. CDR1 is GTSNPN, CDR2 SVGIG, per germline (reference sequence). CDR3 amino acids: CALRAPYEKLFF. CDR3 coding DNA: TGTGCCCTACGGGCGCCTTATGAAAAACTGTTTTTT.

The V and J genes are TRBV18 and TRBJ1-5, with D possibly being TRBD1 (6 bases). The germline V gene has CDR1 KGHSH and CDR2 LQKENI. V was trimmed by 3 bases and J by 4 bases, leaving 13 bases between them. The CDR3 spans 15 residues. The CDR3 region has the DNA TGTGCCAGCTCACCGGGCAGGGGTGGGAATCAGCCCCAGCATTTT. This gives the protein CASSPGRGGNQPQHF.

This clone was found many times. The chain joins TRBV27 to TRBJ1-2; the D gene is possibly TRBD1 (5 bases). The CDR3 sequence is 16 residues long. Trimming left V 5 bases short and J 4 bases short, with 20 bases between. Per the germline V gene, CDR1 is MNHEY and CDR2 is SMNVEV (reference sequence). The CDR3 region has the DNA TGTGCCAGCAGTCGACTCCGCCTAAGGGGCGTCTATGGCTACACCTTC. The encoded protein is CASSRLRLRGVYGYTF.

Here the CDR3 reads CASSIPSGKGYTF. In DNA, the CDR3 is TGTGCCAGTAGTATTCCGTCAGGGAAGGGCTACACCTTC. The rearrangement joins TRBV19 to TRBJ1-2; D may be TRBD1 (5 bases). V lost 3 bases to trimming and J lost 8 bases, with 13 bases between them. The CDR3 runs 13 residues. CDR1 and CDR2 (germline): LNHDA, SQIVND (reference sequence). Together with reference TRBV19 and TRBJ1-2, the CDR3 gives the full variable domain: DGGITQSPKYLFRKEGQNVTLSCEQNLNHDAMYWYRQDPGQGLRLIYYSQIVNDFQKGDIAEGYSVSREKKESFPLTVTSAQKNPTAFYLCASSIPSGKGYTFGSGTRLTVV.

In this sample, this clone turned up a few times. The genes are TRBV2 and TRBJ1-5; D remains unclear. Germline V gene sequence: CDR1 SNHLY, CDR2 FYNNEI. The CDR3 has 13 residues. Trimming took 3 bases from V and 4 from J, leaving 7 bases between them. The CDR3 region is CASSEFSNQPQHF. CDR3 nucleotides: TGTGCCAGCAGTGAGTTCAGTAATCAGCCCCAGCATTTT. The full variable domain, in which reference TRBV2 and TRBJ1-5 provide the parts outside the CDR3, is EPEVTQTPSHQVTQMGQEVILRCVPISNHLYFYWYRQILGQKVEFLVSFYNNEISEKSEIFDDQFSVERPDGSNFTLKIRSTKLEDSAMYFCASSEFSNQPQHFGDGTRLSIL.

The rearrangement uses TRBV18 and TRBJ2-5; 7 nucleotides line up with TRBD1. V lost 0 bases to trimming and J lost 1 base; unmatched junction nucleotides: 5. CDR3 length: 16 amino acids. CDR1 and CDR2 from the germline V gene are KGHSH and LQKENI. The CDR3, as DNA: TGTGCCAGCTCACCACCCGGGACAGACATCCAAGAGACCCAGTACTTC. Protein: CASSPPGTDIQETQYF.

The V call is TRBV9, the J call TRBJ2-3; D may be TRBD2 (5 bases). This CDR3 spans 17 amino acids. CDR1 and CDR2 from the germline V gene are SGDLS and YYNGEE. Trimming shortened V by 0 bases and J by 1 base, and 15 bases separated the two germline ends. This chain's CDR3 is CASSVAFGERGTDTQYF. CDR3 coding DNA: TGTGCCAGCAGCGTAGCTTTCGGGGAACGGGGCACAGATACGCAGTATTTT.

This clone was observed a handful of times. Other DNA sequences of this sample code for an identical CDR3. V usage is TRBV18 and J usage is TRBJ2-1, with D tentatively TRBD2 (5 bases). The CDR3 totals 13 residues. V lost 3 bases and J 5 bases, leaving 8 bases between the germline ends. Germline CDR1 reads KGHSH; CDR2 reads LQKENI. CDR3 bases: TGTGCCAGCTCACCCACTAGTGACAATGAGCAGTTCTTC. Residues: CASSPTSDNEQFF. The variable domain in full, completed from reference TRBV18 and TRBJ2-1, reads NAGVMQNPRHLVRRRGQEARLRCSPMKGHSHVYWYRQLPEEGLKFMVYLQKENIIDESGMPKERFSAEFPKEGPSILRIQQVVRGDSAAYFCASSPTSDNEQFFGPGTRLTVL.

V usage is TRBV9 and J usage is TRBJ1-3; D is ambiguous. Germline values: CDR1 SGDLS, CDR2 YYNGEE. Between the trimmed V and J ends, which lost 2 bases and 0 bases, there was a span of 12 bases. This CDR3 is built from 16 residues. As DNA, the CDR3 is TGTGCCAGCAGCGTCGGATATCCGGCCTCTGGAAACACCATATATTTT. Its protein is CASSVGYPASGNTIYF.

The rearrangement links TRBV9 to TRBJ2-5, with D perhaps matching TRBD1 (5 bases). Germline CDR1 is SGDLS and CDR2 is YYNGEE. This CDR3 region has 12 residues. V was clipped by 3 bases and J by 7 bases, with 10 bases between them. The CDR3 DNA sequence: TGTGCCAGCAGCGCCCTTAGGGGGACCCAGTACTTC. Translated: CASSALRGTQYF.

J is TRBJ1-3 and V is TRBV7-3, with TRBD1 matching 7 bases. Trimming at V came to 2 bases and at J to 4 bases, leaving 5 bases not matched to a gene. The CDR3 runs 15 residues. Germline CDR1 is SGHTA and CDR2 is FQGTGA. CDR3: CASSLRGGEGNTIYF. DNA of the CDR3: TGTGCCAGCAGCTTACGAGGGGGCGAGGGAAACACCATATATTTT. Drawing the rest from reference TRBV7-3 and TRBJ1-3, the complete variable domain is GAGVSQTPSNKVTEKGKYVELRCDPISGHTALYWYRQSLGQGPEFLIYFQGTGAADDSGLPNDRFFAVRPEGSVSTLKIQRTERGDSAVYLCASSLRGGEGNTIYFGEGSWLTVV.

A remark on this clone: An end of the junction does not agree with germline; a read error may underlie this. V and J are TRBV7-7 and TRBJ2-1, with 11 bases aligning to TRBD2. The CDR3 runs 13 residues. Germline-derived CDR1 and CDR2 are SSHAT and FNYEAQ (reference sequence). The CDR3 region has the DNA TGTGCTAGCAGCTTAGCGGGAGGGGATGAGCAGTTCTTC. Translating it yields CASSLAGGDEQFF.

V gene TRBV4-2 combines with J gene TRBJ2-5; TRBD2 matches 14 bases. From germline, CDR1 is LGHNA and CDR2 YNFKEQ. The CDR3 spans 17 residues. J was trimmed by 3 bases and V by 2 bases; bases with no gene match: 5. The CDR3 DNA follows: TGTGCCAGCAGCCAACCCTCGGGACTAGCGGGAGAAGAGACCCAGTACTTC. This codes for CASSQPSGLAGEETQYF.

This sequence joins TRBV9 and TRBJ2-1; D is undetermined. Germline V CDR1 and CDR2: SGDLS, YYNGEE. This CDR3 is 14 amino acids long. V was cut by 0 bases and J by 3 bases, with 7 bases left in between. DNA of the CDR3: TGTGCCAGCAGCGTAGAGGTGGTCTACAATGAGCAGTTCTTC. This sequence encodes CASSVEVVYNEQFF.

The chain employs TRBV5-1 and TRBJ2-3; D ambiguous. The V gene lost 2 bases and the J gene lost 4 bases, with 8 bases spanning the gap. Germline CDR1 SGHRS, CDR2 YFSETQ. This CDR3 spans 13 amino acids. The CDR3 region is CASSFDVADTQYF. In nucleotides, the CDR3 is TGCGCCAGCAGCTTCGATGTCGCAGATACGCAGTATTTT.

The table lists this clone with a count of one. CDR3 loop: CASSLAGLPHPETQYF. The DNA of the CDR3 is TGCGCCAGCAGCTTGGCGGGACTCCCCCACCCAGAGACCCAGTACTTC. This rearrangement joins TRBV5-1 to TRBJ2-5, with D perhaps TRBD2 (6 bases). CDR1 and CDR2 from the germline V gene are SGHRS and YFSETQ. Trimming shortened V by 0 bases and J by 4 bases, and 16 bases separated the two germline ends. This CDR3 is built from 16 residues.

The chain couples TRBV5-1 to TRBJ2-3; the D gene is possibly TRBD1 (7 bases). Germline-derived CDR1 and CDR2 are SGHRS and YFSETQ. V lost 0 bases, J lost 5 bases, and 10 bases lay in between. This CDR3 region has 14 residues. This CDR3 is CASSLGQGGDTQYF. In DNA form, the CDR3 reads TGCGCCAGCAGCTTGGGTCAGGGGGGAGATACGCAGTATTTT.